This TCR beta chain was observed in a study of T cells in localized non-small cell lung cancer. Study findings and constraints: In adjacent lung appeared a median 57 of the top 100 tumor clones. Uninvolved adjacent lung showed the highest T cell clonality, exceeding tumor. Tumor samples were not multi-region, leaving intratumor heterogeneity unexcluded.

TCRdb's table, derived via immunoSEQ multiplex PCR, lists solely in-frame clones and lacks some. The profile covers around 100,000 clones, with 80% to 90% appearing a single time and 15% taken by the ten largest. Germline CDR1 and CDR2: MNHEY and SMNVEV (reference sequence). The V end was cut by 4 bases, the J end by 4 bases, with 16 bases between. The CDR3 is made up of 16 amino acids. This clone was counted between two and nine times. What it binds is unknown. The chain uses TRBV27 and TRBJ2-2, with D maybe TRBD1 (7 bases). Sample: peripheral blood, taken before any cancer treatment. The clonotype comes from a man between 35 and 75 years old with stage I squamous cell lung carcinoma. As DNA, the CDR3 is TGTGCCAGCAGTTCTTACGACAGGGAGGCCACCGGGGAGCTGTTTTTT. Amino acids: CASSSYDREATGELFF.